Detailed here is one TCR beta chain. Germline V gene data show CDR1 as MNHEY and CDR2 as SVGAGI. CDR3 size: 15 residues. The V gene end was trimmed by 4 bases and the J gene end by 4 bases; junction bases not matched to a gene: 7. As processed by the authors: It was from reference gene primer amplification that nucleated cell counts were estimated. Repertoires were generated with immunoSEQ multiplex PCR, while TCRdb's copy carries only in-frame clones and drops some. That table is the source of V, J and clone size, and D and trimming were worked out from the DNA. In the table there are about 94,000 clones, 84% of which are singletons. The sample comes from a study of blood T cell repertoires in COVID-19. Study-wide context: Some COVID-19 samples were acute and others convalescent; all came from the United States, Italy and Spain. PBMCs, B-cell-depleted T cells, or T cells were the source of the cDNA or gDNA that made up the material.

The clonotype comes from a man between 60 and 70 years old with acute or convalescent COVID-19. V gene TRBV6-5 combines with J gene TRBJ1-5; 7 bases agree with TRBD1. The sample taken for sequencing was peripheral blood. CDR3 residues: CASSLAGGMNQPQHF. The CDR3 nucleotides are TGTGCCAGCAGTTTGGCAGGGGGGATGAATCAGCCCCAGCATTTT.